This T cell receptor (beta chain) was found in a study of OX40 agonist ivuxolimab in advanced cancers. The overall study: In this cohort, patients received ivuxolimab, an agonistic anti-OX40 (CD134) antibody. Overall study findings and caveats: On average, CD8+ T cells had more expanded clones than CD4+.

Measured with immunoSEQ multiplex PCR; TCRdb has only the in-frame clones, and not every one. The table has about 97,000 clones, about nine tenths seen once; the top ten hold over 4.5%. Blood was sampled at baseline, cycle 4 day 1, and cycle 7 day 1. A remark on this clone: What it recognizes is unknown.

The material sequenced was CD4+ or CD8+ T cells sorted from blood, taken in a trial of the OX40 agonist ivuxolimab. This clonotype was obtained from an adult with an advanced solid tumor such as melanoma, head and neck, liver or kidney cancer.

CDR3 sequence (DNA): TGTGCCAGCAGCTTACATTCAGCCGAGGCGGGGCAGCCCCAGCATTTT. It translates to CASSLHSAEAGQPQHF. The V call is TRBV7-2, the J call TRBJ1-5, with no clear D. The CDR3 spans 16 residues. V gave up 2 bases and J gave up 7 bases, with 18 bases separating them. Germline V gene data show CDR1 as SGHTA and CDR2 as FQGNSA.